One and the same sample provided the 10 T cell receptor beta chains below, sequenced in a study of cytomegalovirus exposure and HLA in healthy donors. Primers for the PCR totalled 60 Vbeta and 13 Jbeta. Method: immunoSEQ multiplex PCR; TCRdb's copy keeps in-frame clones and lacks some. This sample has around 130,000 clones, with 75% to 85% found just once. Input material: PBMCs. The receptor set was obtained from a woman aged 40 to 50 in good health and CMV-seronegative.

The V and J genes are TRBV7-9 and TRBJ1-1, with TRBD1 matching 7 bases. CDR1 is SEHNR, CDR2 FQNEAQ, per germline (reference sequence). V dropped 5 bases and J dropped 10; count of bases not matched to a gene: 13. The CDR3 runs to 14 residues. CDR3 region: CASSVGTALRGAFF. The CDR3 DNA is TGTGCCAGCAGCGTCGGGACAGCCCTTAGGGGAGCTTTCTTT.

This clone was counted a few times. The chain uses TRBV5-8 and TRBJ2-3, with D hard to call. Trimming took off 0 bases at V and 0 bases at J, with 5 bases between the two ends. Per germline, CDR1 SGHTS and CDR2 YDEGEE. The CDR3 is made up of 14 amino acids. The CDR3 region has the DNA TGTGCCAGCAGCTTGGCTGGCAGCACAGATACGCAGTATTTT. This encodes CASSLAGSTDTQYF.

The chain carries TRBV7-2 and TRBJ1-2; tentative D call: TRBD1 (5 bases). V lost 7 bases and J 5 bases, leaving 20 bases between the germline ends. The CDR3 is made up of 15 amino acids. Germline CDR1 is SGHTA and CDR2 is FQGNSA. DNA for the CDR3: TGTGCCAGCACCCAATTTTATGGGGCTGGGTATGGCTACACCTTC. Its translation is CASTQFYGAGYGYTF.

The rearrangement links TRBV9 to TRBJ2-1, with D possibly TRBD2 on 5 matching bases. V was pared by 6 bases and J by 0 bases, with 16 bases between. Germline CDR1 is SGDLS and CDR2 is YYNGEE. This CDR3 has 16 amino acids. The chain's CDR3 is CASTLTGVPSYNEQFF. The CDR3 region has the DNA TGTGCCAGCACCCTTACCGGGGTGCCCTCCTACAATGAGCAGTTCTTC. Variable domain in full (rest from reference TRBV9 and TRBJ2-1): DSGVTQTPKHLITATGQRVTLRCSPRSGDLSVYWYQQSLDQGLQFLIQYYNGEERAKGNILERFSAQQFPDLHSELNLSSLELGDSALYFCASTLTGVPSYNEQFFGPGTRLTVL.

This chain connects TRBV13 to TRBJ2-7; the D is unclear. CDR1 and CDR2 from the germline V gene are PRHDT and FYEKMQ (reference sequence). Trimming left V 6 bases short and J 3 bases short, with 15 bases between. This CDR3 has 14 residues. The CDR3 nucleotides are TGTGCCAGCAGTTCGGCCCTCTCAGGCTACGAGCAGTACTTC. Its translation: CASSSALSGYEQYF.

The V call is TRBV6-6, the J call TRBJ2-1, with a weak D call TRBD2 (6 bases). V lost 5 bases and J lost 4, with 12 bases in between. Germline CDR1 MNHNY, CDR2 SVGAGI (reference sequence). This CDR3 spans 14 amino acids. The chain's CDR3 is CASSIGTPYNEQFF. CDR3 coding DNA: TGTGCCAGCAGTATCGGGACTCCTTACAATGAGCAGTTCTTC.

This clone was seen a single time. The CDR3 loop is CASSPRVAPADTQYF. CDR3 DNA sequence: TGTGCCAGCAGCCCCCGGGTAGCGCCGGCAGATACGCAGTATTTT. V and J are TRBV5-4 and TRBJ2-3; possibly TRBD2 for D (5 bases). V shed 4 bases and J shed 4 bases, with 16 bases lying between them. The CDR3 consists of 15 residues. Germline V gene lookup returns CDR1 SGHNT and CDR2 YYREEE (reference sequence).

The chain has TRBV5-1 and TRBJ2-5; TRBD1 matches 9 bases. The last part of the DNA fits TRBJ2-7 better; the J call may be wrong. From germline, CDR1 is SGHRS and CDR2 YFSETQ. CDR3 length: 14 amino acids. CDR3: CASSLSDRGYEQYF. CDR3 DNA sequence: TGCGCCAGCAGCTTGTCGGACAGGGGCTACGAGCAGTACTTC.

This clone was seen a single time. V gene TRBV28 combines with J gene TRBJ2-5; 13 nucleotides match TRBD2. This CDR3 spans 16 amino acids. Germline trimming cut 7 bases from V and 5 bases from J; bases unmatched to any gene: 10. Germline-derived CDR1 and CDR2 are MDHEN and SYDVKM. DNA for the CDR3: TGTGCCAGCACCGTTACTAGCGGGAGGGCCGGGGAGACCCAGTACTTC. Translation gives CASTVTSGRAGETQYF. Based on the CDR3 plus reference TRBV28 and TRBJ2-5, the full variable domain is DVKVTQSSRYLVKRTGEKVFLECVQDMDHENMFWYRQDPGLGLRLIYFSYDVKMKEKGDIPEGYSVSREKKERFSLILESASTNQTSMYLCASTVTSGRAGETQYFGPGTRLLVL.

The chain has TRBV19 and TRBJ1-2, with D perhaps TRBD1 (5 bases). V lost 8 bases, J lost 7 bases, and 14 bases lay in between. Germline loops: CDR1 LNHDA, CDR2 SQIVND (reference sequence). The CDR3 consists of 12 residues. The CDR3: CASRNRSGGYTF. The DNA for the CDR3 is TGTGCCAGTCGAAACAGGTCTGGTGGCTACACCTTC. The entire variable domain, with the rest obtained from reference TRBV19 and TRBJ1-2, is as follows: DGGITQSPKYLFRKEGQNVTLSCEQNLNHDAMYWYRQDPGQGLRLIYYSQIVNDFQKGDIAEGYSVSREKKESFPLTVTSAQKNPTAFYLCASRNRSGGYTFGSGTRLTVV.